These 8 T cell receptor beta chains share one sample of origin, sequenced in a study of T-cell memory formation after mild COVID-19 (dated by TCRdb to the early 2020s). The library was made by 5' RACE. Sequencing relied on an Illumina NovaSeq 6000. Through fastp at Q25 and MiXCR, TCRdb rebuilt clones from the public reads, retaining in-frame beta chains. Identical CDR3 protein sequences are pooled into one entry, listed with their most common genes and DNA. The sample table lists under 650,000 distinct CDR3 sequences, about 20% of them with a count of one. The ten largest account for more than 10% of the sample. The sample comprised PBMCs or a T cell subset sorted from them (not recorded which). The receptor source for this set is an adult woman who had mild COVID-19 (a few samples of this study predate the infection). The sample titles of this study are shuffled in the database, so cell type and time point are left out; the donor was told from shared clones.

This chain connects TRBV7-2 to TRBJ1-1, with D unclear. The V gene lost 3 bases and the J gene lost 7 bases, with 12 bases spanning the gap. CDR3 length: 13 amino acids. Germline V gene data show CDR1 as SGHTA and CDR2 as FQGNSA. For the CDR3, the DNA is TGTGCCAGCAGCTTCGCGGGATCGGGTGAAGCTTTCTTT. It encodes CASSFAGSGEAFF.

This clonotype came up many times. The chain carries TRBV5-1 and TRBJ1-3; D unresolved. Germline CDR1 reads SGHRS; CDR2 reads YFSETQ. CDR3 length: 15 residues. V lost 0 bases and J lost 0, with 7 bases in between. CDR3 DNA sequence: TGCGCCAGCAGCTTGGAAGCCTTCTCTGGAAACACCATATATTTT. This sequence encodes CASSLEAFSGNTIYF.

This clonotype came up a few times. V and J are TRBV18 and TRBJ2-1; D possibly matches TRBD1 or TRBD2 (6 bases each). This CDR3 has 16 residues. Trimming shortened V by 4 bases and J by 2 bases, and 15 bases separated the two germline ends. Germline V gives CDR1 KGHSH, CDR2 LQKENI. DNA for the CDR3: TGTGCCAGCTCACTCCTCAGGGGACTGGCCTACAATGAGCAGTTCTTC. This gives the protein CASSLLRGLAYNEQFF.

This clonotype has at least ten counts. CDR3 sequence: CASSPDSHSYEQYF. Here the CDR3 DNA reads TGCGCCAGCAGCCCGGACAGTCACTCCTACGAGCAGTACTTC. The chain carries TRBV5-1 and TRBJ2-7; a possible D gene is TRBD1 (6 bases). In germline, CDR1 is SGHRS, CDR2 YFSETQ. The CDR3 is 14 residues long. Trimming took off 4 bases at V and 0 bases at J, with 11 bases between the two ends.

The rearrangement links TRBV24-1 to TRBJ2-3; possibly TRBD2 for D (5 bases). Looked up from germline, CDR1 is KGHDR and CDR2 is SFDVKD. Trimming pared 3 bases from V and 2 bases from J, leaving 8 bases between. This CDR3 region has 14 residues. CDR3 bases: TGTGCCACCAGTGATAGAGGGTCCACAGATACGCAGTATTTT. Translation: CATSDRGSTDTQYF.

This clonotype was detected ten times or more. The chain is built from TRBV6-5 and TRBJ1-3; D is possibly TRBD1 (5 bases). This CDR3 contains 14 residues. The V gene lost 6 bases and the J gene lost 0 bases, with 9 bases spanning the gap. CDR1 and CDR2 from the germline V gene are MNHEY and SVGAGI. This CDR3 is CASRTDYSGNTIYF. In DNA, the CDR3 is TGTGCCAGCAGGACAGACTACTCTGGAAACACCATATATTTT.

V gene TRBV4-1 combines with J gene TRBJ1-3; D unclear. Germline V gene sequence: CDR1 MGHRA, CDR2 YSYEKL. Deletions cut 0 bases from V and 15 bases from J, with 21 bases between. The CDR3 covers 15 residues. The CDR3 sequence: CASSQDSVSAFGRYF. The CDR3, as DNA: TGCGCCAGCAGCCAAGACTCCGTTTCCGCCTTCGGGAGATATTTT.

V usage is TRBV9 and J usage is TRBJ2-7, with TRBD2 identical over 10 bases. Germline CDR1 and CDR2: SGDLS and YYNGEE. V was pared by 1 base and J by 5 bases, with 6 bases of the junction left unmatched. There are 15 residues in the CDR3. The CDR3 protein is CASSVLSGGAHEQYF. CDR3 nucleotide sequence: TGTGCCAGCAGCGTATTGAGCGGGGGGGCCCACGAGCAGTACTTC.